Shown below are 14 T cell receptor beta chains from a single sample sequenced in a study of blood T cell repertoires in COVID-19. TCRdb's copy holds only in-frame clones and misses some; the assay was immunoSEQ multiplex PCR. The sample carries 300,000 or so clones, over 80% recorded once. Material for sequencing was peripheral blood. The receptors derive from a woman aged 40-49 years with acute or convalescent COVID-19.

J is TRBJ1-2 and V is TRBV24-1; 7 bases agree with TRBD1. Losses at the gene ends were 2 bases for V and 8 bases for J; bases not matched to a gene: 13. This CDR3 contains 16 residues. Germline-derived CDR1 and CDR2 are KGHDR and SFDVKD. CDR3: CATSDSVQGNVEGYTF. In DNA form, the CDR3 reads TGTGCCACCAGTGATTCGGTACAGGGGAACGTGGAGGGCTACACCTTC.

J is TRBJ1-2 and V is TRBV9; 7 nucleotides align to TRBD1. The V gene's germline CDR1 is SGDLS and CDR2 YYNGEE. The V segment lost 3 bases and the J segment 4 bases; nucleotides outside the gene matches: 6. The CDR3 length is 14 residues. The CDR3 DNA reads TGTGCCAGCAGCGAGGGGGCGGGTGTCTATGGCTACACCTTC. As protein: CASSEGAGVYGYTF. The full variable domain, with the rest looked up from reference TRBV9 and TRBJ1-2, is DSGVTQTPKHLITATGQRVTLRCSPRSGDLSVYWYQQSLDQGLQFLIQYYNGEERAKGNILERFSAQQFPDLHSELNLSSLELGDSALYFCASSEGAGVYGYTFGSGTRLTVV.

There are a few counts of this clone. The chain combines TRBV27 with TRBJ1-6, with D tentatively TRBD1 (5 bases). CDR1 is MNHEY, CDR2 SMNVEV, per germline (reference sequence). Trimming pared 7 bases from V and 5 bases from J, leaving 12 bases between. This CDR3 contains 14 residues. The chain's CDR3 is CASTPAGNNSPLHF. The CDR3 bases are TGTGCCAGCACCCCCGCAGGGAATAATTCACCCCTCCACTTT.

CDR3: CASSLQGSDTQYF. The CDR3 region has the DNA TGTGCCAGCAGCCTACAGGGATCAGATACGCAGTATTTT. V gene TRBV11-3 combines with J gene TRBJ2-3, with D possibly TRBD1 on 6 matching bases. Germline V lookup: CDR1 SGHNT, CDR2 YENEEA. The V end was cut by 5 bases, the J end by 4 bases, with 10 bases between. This CDR3 comprises 13 residues.

The chain carries TRBV19 and TRBJ1-2, with 9 bases that match TRBD1. The J segment lost 6 bases and the V segment lost 5 bases, leaving 4 bases of the junction unmatched. Germline-derived CDR1 and CDR2 are LNHDA and SQIVND (reference sequence). The CDR3 contains 13 residues. CDR3 bases: TGTGCCAGTAGTCCACAGGGGGCTGATGGCTACACCTTC. This translates into CASSPQGADGYTF.

The rearrangement links TRBV11-3 to TRBJ2-2, with D maybe TRBD2 (5 bases). Trimming removed 5 bases from V and 5 bases from J, with 12 bases in between. This CDR3 contains 14 residues. Germline lookup yields CDR1 SGHNT and CDR2 YENEEA. The CDR3: CASSEGPSTGELFF. Here the CDR3 DNA reads TGTGCCAGCAGCGAGGGCCCGTCAACCGGGGAGCTGTTTTTT.

The table lists this clone with a count of one. V is TRBV7-2 and J is TRBJ1-3; D is perhaps TRBD1 (6 bases). Germline V gene sequence: CDR1 SGHTA, CDR2 FQGNSA. The CDR3 loop spans 16 amino acids. The V gene lost 6 bases and the J gene lost 0 bases, with 15 bases spanning the gap. DNA for the CDR3: TGTGCCAGCAGTTCCGGGACACCTTTCTCTGGAAACACCATATATTTT. It codes for CASSSGTPFSGNTIYF.

The chain combines TRBV24-1 with TRBJ1-3, with 7 positions matching TRBD1. Germline-derived CDR1 and CDR2 are KGHDR and SFDVKD. The V gene end was trimmed by 4 bases and the J gene end by 0 bases; junction bases not matched to a gene: 8. This CDR3 is built from 17 residues. CDR3 sequence reads: CATSDDPYRGSGNTIYF. In nucleotides, the CDR3 is TGTGCCACCAGTGACGATCCATACAGGGGCTCTGGAAACACCATATATTTT.

Here the CDR3 DNA reads TGTGCCAGCAGCTTGGCAGGGGTCTACGAGCAGTACGTC. Translation: CASSLAGVYEQYV. This rearrangement joins TRBV7-2 to TRBJ2-7, with TRBD1 as a possible D gene (6 bases). The CDR3 is 13 amino acids. Germline assignment: CDR1 SGHTA and CDR2 FQGNSA. V was clipped by 3 bases and J by 3 bases, with 9 bases between them.

V is TRBV6-5 and J is TRBJ2-1; 10 bases align to TRBD2. Trimming cost V 6 bases and J 7 bases; bases outside gene matches: 6. The CDR3 totals 14 residues. Germline lookup yields CDR1 MNHEY and CDR2 SVGAGI. CDR3 bases: TGTGCCAGCAGGACAAGCGGGGGGGTAAATGAGCAGTTCTTC. This encodes CASRTSGGVNEQFF.

The genes are TRBV24-1 and TRBJ1-2; TRBD1 agrees at 11 bases. The CDR3 spans 15 residues. Germline CDR1 KGHDR, CDR2 SFDVKD. The junction had 3 bases not matched to a gene; V was cut back by 4 bases and J by 3 bases. CDR3 nucleotides: TGTGCCACCAGTGACGGACAGGGGGCTGACTATGGCTACACCTTC. This gives the protein CATSDGQGADYGYTF.

The J gene is TRBJ2-4, the V gene TRBV6-5; weak D call: TRBD1 (6 bases). V lost 0 bases, J lost 1 base, and 7 bases lay in between. The CDR3 consists of 15 residues. CDR1 and CDR2 from the germline V gene are MNHEY and SVGAGI. The DNA for the CDR3 is TGTGCCAGCAGTTACTCGAGGGGGGCCAAAAACATTCAGTACTTC. This encodes CASSYSRGAKNIQYF.

The V and J genes are TRBV5-1 and TRBJ1-4, with a possible D match to TRBD1 (6 bases). There are 15 residues in the CDR3. With 1 base removed from V and 6 bases from J, the gap between germline ends came to 13 bases. The germline CDR1 and CDR2 sequences are SGHRS and YFSETQ. The CDR3 region is CASSLIGGRDEKLFF. CDR3 nucleotides: TGCGCCAGCAGCTTGATCGGGGGGCGAGATGAAAAACTGTTTTTT.

The J gene is TRBJ1-2, the V gene TRBV18, with D uncertain. V lost 3 bases to trimming and J lost 0 bases, with 20 bases between them. The CDR3 is 18 residues long. Germline assignment: CDR1 KGHSH and CDR2 LQKENI. The CDR3 spells CASSPLEVTSATNYGYTF. As DNA, the CDR3 is TGTGCCAGCTCACCTCTTGAGGTTACCTCCGCAACTAACTATGGCTACACCTTC.